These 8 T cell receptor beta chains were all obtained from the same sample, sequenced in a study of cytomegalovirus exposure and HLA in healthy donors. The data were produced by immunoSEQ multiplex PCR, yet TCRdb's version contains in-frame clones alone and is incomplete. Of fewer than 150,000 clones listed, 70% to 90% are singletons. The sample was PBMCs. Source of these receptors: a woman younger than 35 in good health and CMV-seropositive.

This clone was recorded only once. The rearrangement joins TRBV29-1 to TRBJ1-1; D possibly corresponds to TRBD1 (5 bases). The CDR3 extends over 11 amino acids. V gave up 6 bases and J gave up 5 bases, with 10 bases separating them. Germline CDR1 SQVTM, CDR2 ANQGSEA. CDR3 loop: CSVAGSTEAFF. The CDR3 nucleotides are TGCAGCGTGGCAGGGTCTACTGAAGCTTTCTTT. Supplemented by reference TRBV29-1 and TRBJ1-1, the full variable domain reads SAVISQKPSRDICQRGTSLTIQCQVDSQVTMMFWYRQQPGQSLTLIATANQGSEATYESGFVIDKFPISRPNLTFSTLTVSNMSPEDSSIYLCSVAGSTEAFFGQGTRLTVV.

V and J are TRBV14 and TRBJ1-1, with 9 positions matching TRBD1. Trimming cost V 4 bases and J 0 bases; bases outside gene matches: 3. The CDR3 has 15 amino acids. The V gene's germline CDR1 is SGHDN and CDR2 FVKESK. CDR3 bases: TGTGCCAGCAGCCGCTACAGGGGGCTGAACACTGAAGCTTTCTTT. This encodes CASSRYRGLNTEAFF.

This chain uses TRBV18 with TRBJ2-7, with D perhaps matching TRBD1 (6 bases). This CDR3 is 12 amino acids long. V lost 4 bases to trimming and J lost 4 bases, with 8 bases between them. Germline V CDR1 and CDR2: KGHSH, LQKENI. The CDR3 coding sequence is TGTGCCAGCTCACGGACAGAATACGAGCAGTACTTC. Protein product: CASSRTEYEQYF.

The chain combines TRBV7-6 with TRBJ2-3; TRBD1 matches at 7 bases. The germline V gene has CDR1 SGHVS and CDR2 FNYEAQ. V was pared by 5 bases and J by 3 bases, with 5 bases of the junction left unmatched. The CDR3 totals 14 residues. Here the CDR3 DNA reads TGTGCCAGCAGCCTAGACAGGGCGACAGATACGCAGTATTTT. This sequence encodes CASSLDRATDTQYF.

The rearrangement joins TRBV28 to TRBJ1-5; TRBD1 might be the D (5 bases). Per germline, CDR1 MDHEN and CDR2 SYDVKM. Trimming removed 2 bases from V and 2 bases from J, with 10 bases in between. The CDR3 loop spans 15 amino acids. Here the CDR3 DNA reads TGTGCCAGCAGTTTACGGGGGTGGGGCAATCAGCCCCAGCATTTT. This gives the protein CASSLRGWGNQPQHF.

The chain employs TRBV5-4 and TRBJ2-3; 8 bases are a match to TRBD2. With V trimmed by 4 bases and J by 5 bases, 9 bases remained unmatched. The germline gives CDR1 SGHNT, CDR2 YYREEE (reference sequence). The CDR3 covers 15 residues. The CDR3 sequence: CASSQLAATQDTQYF. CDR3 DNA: TGTGCCAGCAGCCAACTAGCGGCCACCCAAGATACGCAGTATTTT.

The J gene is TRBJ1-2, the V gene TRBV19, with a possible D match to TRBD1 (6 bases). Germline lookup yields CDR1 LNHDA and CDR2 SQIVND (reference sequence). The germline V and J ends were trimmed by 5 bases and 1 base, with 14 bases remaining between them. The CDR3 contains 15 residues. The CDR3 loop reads CASSPRTDFNYGYTF. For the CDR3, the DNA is TGTGCCAGTAGTCCTCGGACAGATTTTAACTATGGCTACACCTTC.

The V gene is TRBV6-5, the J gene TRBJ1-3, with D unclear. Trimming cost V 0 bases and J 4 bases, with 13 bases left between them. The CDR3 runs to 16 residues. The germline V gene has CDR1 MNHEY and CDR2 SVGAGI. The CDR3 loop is CASSYSKRFPGNTIYF. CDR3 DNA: TGTGCCAGCAGTTACTCGAAGCGGTTCCCGGGAAACACCATATATTTT.